This TCR beta chain was obtained from a study of blood T cell repertoires in COVID-19. CDR3 size: 13 residues. Per the germline V gene, CDR1 is SGHTA and CDR2 is FQGNSA. Under the authors' procedure: Reference gene primer amplification gave nucleated cell count estimates. The assay was immunoSEQ multiplex PCR, and TCRdb's table has in-frame clones only and misses some. V and J calls plus clone size are reproduced from that table; the DNA served to infer D and trimming. The table lists 13,000 to 15,000 clones, 70% to 90% of them singletons. Note on this clone: One junction end disagrees with the germline gene, perhaps due to a read error.

This TCR was recovered from a human donor in a cohort sampled during active COVID-19. This chain connects TRBV7-2 to TRBJ1-3; D gene unclear. The sample consisted of peripheral blood. This CDR3 is CASSIAPRNTIYF. CDR3 coding DNA: TGTGCCAGCAGCATAGCCCCCAGAAACACCATATATTTT. Full variable domain (remainder filled in from reference TRBV7-2 and TRBJ1-3): GAGVSQSPSNKVTEKGKDVELRCDPISGHTALYWYRQSLGQGLEFLIYFQGNSAPDKSGLPSDRFSAERTGGSVSTLTIQRTQQEDSAVYLCASSIAPRNTIYFGEGSWLTVV.